The 21 T cell receptor beta chains in this list originate from one sample, sequenced in a study of CD8+ T cells in alopecia areata. On the basis of CD4, CD8alpha, NKG2D, NKG2ACE and other markers, pooled cutaneous lymph node cells were sorted. Following RNA extraction, reverse transcription yielded cDNA that acted as the sequencing template. Libraries were prepared by immunoSEQ multiplex PCR; TCRdb keeps only in-frame clonotypes and omits some of them. Observed in the sample are approximately 300,000 clones, none of them singletons. Material for sequencing was CD4+ T cells sorted from a lymph node. The receptors were sampled from a C3H/HeJ mouse with alopecia areata. This strain's MHC haplotype is H2-k.

On this clone: The gene symbols are mouse symbols. The CDR3 extends 4 residues past the end of the read, so its final part is completed from the germline J gene. This chain links TRBV13-1 with TRBJ2-1; 12 nucleotides line up with TRBD2. Germline lookup yields CDR1 NSHNY and CDR2 SYGAGN. The CDR3 has 15 amino acids. Losses at the gene ends were 0 bases for V and 5 bases for J; bases not matched to a gene: 0. The sequenced CDR3 bases are TGTGCCAGCAGTGATGGGGACTGGGGGGATGCT. Its protein product is CASSDGDWGDA. The full CDR3 protein is CASSDGDWGDAEQFF.

Worth noting for this clone: Genes and germline come from the mouse. The CDR3 end falls 4 residues outside the read, so it is completed with the germline J gene. The chain joins TRBV13-1 to TRBJ1-2; 9 nucleotides match TRBD1. From germline, CDR1 is NSHNY and CDR2 SYGAGN. The V and J ends lost 6 bases and 4 bases, in that order; junction bases with no gene match: 7. This CDR3 is built from 14 residues. The CDR3 sequence: CASKEEGQGSDYTF. The CDR3 DNA, read in part, is TGTGCCAGCAAGGAAGAGGGACAGGGCTCC.

A few counts support this clone. The genes are named according to mouse. The CDR3 end lies 4 residues beyond the end of the read and is filled in from the germline J gene. The gene calls are TRBV19 and TRBJ2-2, with 7 bases identical to TRBD1. The CDR3 has 14 residues. V gave up 6 bases and J gave up 1 base; unmatched junction bases: 3. Germline V gene lookup returns CDR1 FNHDT and CDR2 SITEND (reference sequence). The CDR3 protein is CASKGDRNTGQLYF. CDR3 bases read: TGTGCCAGCAAAGGGGACAGAAACACCGGG.

This clone was seen only a few times. Mouse gene names apply. The CDR3 extends 4 residues past the end of the read, so its final part is completed from the germline J gene. The chain is built from TRBV3 and TRBJ2-3; TRBD2 matches at 8 bases. The V and J ends lost 7 bases and 0 bases, in that order; junction bases with no gene match: 3. The germline V gene encodes CDR1 SNHLY and CDR2 FYNGKV (reference sequence). The CDR3 is 14 amino acids. The CDR3 loop is CASMLGGSAETLYF. Partial CDR3 DNA: TGTGCCAGCATGCTGGGGGGAAGTGCAGAA.

This clone was observed a handful of times. Gene names and germline refer to mouse. The missing CDR3 end, 4 residues past where the read stops, is filled in from the germline J gene. The chain recombines TRBV31 with TRBJ1-1, with a weak D call TRBD1 (6 bases). From germline, CDR1 is GKSSPN and CDR2 SITVG. CDR3 length equals 14 residues. The CDR3 spells CAWSLDLGGREVFF. The sequenced CDR3 bases are TGTGCCTGGAGTCTAGACCTGGGGGGGCGA.

This clone was counted between two and nine times. The gene names given are mouse names. Coverage ceases 4 residues before the CDR3 finishes, and the germline J gene fills in the end. The same CDR3 also results from other DNA sequences found in this sample. The rearrangement joins TRBV13-1 to TRBJ2-1, with D perhaps TRBD1 (5 bases). V was pared by 3 bases and J by 1 base, with 8 bases between. This CDR3 contains 14 residues. Germline V gene lookup returns CDR1 NSHNY and CDR2 SYGAGN. CDR3 DNA (partial): TGTGCCAGCAGTGTAGGACAAAACTATGCT. Amino acid sequence: CASSVGQNYA. The entire CDR3 is CASSVGQNYAEQFF.

This clone was detected only a few times. These gene names are mouse names. The read comes to an end 4 residues before the CDR3 does, leaving the germline J gene to fill in the end. The chain carries TRBV1 and TRBJ1-1, with 10 bases aligning to TRBD1. The CDR3 runs to 15 residues. Trimming took 0 bases from V and 4 from J; bases not matched to a gene: 2. In germline, CDR1 is NSQYPW, CDR2 LRSPGD (reference sequence). CDR3 sequence: CTCSADGTGVTEVFF. The CDR3 DNA, read in part, is TGCACCTGCAGTGCAGATGGGACAGGGGTCACA.

This clone was counted at least ten times. The listed genes are named as in mouse. The sequenced fragment ends 4 residues before the CDR3 boundary, so the rest is inferred from the germline J gene. This chain joins TRBV31 and TRBJ2-2; D is unresolved. The CDR3 runs to 14 residues. V dropped 0 bases and J dropped 2 bases, with 7 bases sitting between them. Germline-derived CDR1 and CDR2 are GKSSPN and SITVG. CDR3 bases read: TGTGCCTGGAGTCTAGAACTGAACACCGGG. As protein: CAWSLELNTG. The whole CDR3 sequence is CAWSLELNTGQLYF. The full variable domain, rest sourced from reference TRBV31 and TRBJ2-2, is AQTIHQWPVAEIKAVGSPLSLGCTIKGKSSPNLYWYWQATGGTLQQLFYSITVGQVESVVQLNLSASRPKDDQFILSTEKLLLSHSGFYLCAWSLELNTGQLYFGEGSKLTVL.

This clone was picked up a small number of times. Gene names denote mouse genes. With the read ending 3 residues before the CDR3 end, the germline J gene is used to fill in that end. This chain uses TRBV31 with TRBJ1-6; maybe TRBD1 (6 bases). TRBJ1-6 is assigned to the ORF class and has an uncertain function. The CDR3 totals 13 residues. Germline V gene sequence: CDR1 GKSSPN, CDR2 SITVG. V lost 3 bases, J lost 5 bases, and 8 bases lay in between. CDR3 DNA, as far as it was read: TGTGCCTGGAGCGGACAGAATAATTCGCCC. Encoded protein: CAWSGQNNSP. The whole CDR3 protein is CAWSGQNNSPLYF.

This clone has more than one count but fewer than ten. Mouse gene names and germline throughout. Coverage ceases 4 residues before the CDR3 finishes, and the germline J gene fills in the end. This chain connects TRBV13-3 to TRBJ2-7, with 9 bases fitting TRBD1. The CDR3 is made up of 13 amino acids. The germline CDR1 and CDR2 sequences are NNHDY and SYVADS. Here the CDR3 reads CASSEQGADEQYF. The DNA read from the CDR3 is TGTGCCAGCAGTGAACAGGGGGCCGAT.

A word on this clone: Germline and genes here are mouse. The read gets to within 4 residues of the CDR3 end, and the germline J gene fills in the rest. This sample also contains other DNA sequences that code for the same CDR3. The V call is TRBV13-2, the J call TRBJ2-7; 7 nucleotides align to TRBD2. The V and J ends lost 2 bases and 1 base, in that order; junction bases with no gene match: 3. CDR3 length: 14 residues. CDR1 is NNHNN and CDR2 is SYGAGS in the germline V gene (reference sequence). CDR3 protein: CASGERGGSYEQYF. The CDR3 DNA, read in part, is TGTGCCAGCGGTGAACGGGGGGGGTCCTAT.

In this sample, this clone turned up a few times. Germline and genes: mouse. The read ends 3 residues before the CDR3 terminus; that terminus is restored from the germline J gene. The rearrangement uses TRBV5 and TRBJ1-6, with D maybe TRBD1 (6 bases). TRBJ1-6 is an ORF; its function is uncertain. The CDR3 is 17 residues long. Germline V gene lookup returns CDR1 LGHNA and CDR2 YNLKQL (reference sequence). V lost 0 bases, J lost 3 bases, and 12 bases lay in between. Incomplete CDR3 DNA: TGTGCCAGCAGCCAAGATTGGGGGGGCGACTATAATTCGCCC. This gives the protein CASSQDWGGDYNSP. The whole CDR3 is CASSQDWGGDYNSPLYF.

Ten or more counts support this clone. The listed genes are named as in mouse. The missing CDR3 end, 4 residues past where the read stops, is filled in from the germline J gene. The rearrangement links TRBV13-3 to TRBJ1-2; D is perhaps TRBD1 (6 bases). Germline V gives CDR1 NNHDY, CDR2 SYVADS. Trimming cost V 2 bases and J 0 bases, with 8 bases left between them. This CDR3 contains 14 residues. The DNA read from the CDR3 is TGTGCCAGCAGTGAGGACAGTCCAAACTCC. Its translation is CASSEDSPNS. The full-length CDR3 reads as CASSEDSPNSDYTF.

With regard to this clone: Gene labels here are mouse ones. The read terminates 4 residues before the CDR3 end, so the remaining end is supplied by the germline J gene. The chain uses TRBV1 and TRBJ1-1; D gene uncertain. Germline V gives CDR1 NSQYPW, CDR2 LRSPGD (reference sequence). Trimming removed 4 bases from V and 0 bases from J, with 3 bases in between. The CDR3 has 12 residues. CDR3 sequence: CTCSGANTEVFF. The DNA read from the CDR3 is TGCACCTGCAGTGGTGCAAACACA.

This clone was seen a handful of times. Germline and genes: mouse. The read ends 4 residues before the CDR3 terminus; that terminus is restored from the germline J gene. Other DNA sequences within the sample encode an identical CDR3. V gene TRBV19 combines with J gene TRBJ2-7; D may be TRBD2 (7 bases). The CDR3 sequence is 14 residues long. CDR1 and CDR2 (germline): FNHDT, SITEND (reference sequence). Trimming removed 1 base from V and 1 base from J, with 9 bases in between. CDR3: CASSIRGGSYEQYF. The CDR3 DNA, read in part, is TGTGCCAGCAGTATAAGGGGGGGTTCCTAT. Full variable domain (missing parts from reference TRBV19 and TRBJ2-7): GGIITQTPKFLIGQEGQKLTLKCQQNFNHDTMYWYRQDSGKGLRLIYYSITENDLQKGDLSEGYDASREKKSSFSLTVTSAQKNEMAVFLCASSIRGGSYEQYFGPGTRLTVL.

This clone was counted between two and nine times. Mouse gene names and germline throughout. Coverage ceases 4 residues before the CDR3 finishes, and the germline J gene fills in the end. The sample carries other DNA sequences with the same CDR3. The chain joins TRBV19 to TRBJ2-5; no clear D. Germline V gene lookup returns CDR1 FNHDT and CDR2 SITEND (reference sequence). This CDR3 is built from 13 residues. The V and J ends lost 1 base and 0 bases respectively, with 3 bases between them. Incomplete CDR3 DNA: TGTGCCAGCAGTATACAAAACCAAGAC. It specifies CASSIQNQD. Given in full, the CDR3 is CASSIQNQDTQYF.

Comment on this clone: The listed genes are named as in mouse. The read ends 4 residues before the CDR3 terminus; that terminus is restored from the germline J gene. Other DNA sequences from this sample encode an identical CDR3 as well. V gene TRBV13-1 combines with J gene TRBJ1-2; the D gene is possibly TRBD1 (6 bases). Per germline, CDR1 NSHNY and CDR2 SYGAGN. The ends were cut back, 3 bases at V and 4 bases at J, with 10 bases in the middle. This CDR3 is built from 13 residues. This CDR3 is CASSGGGGSDYTF. CDR3 bases read: TGTGCCAGCAGTGGGGGGGGCGGCTCC.

About this clone: The genes are named according to mouse. Read coverage stops 4 residues before the CDR3 terminus; the germline J gene supplies the remainder. The chain couples TRBV1 to TRBJ2-3; the match to TRBD2 covers 10 bases. Unmatched junction bases numbered 8, after V lost 7 bases and J lost 1 base. This CDR3 has 16 amino acids. CDR1 and CDR2 (germline): NSQYPW, LRSPGD (reference sequence). CDR3 residues: CTCKSRTGGGAETLYF. CDR3 DNA, as far as it was read: TGCACCTGCAAGAGTCGGACTGGGGGTGGTGCAGAA.

About this clone: The genes and germline here are from mouse. The read finishes 4 residues shy of the CDR3 end, and the germline J gene is used to complete it. This chain joins TRBV12-1 and TRBJ2-2; possibly TRBD2 for D (7 bases). Germline assignment: CDR1 SGHSN and CDR2 HYEKVE. V was shortened by 0 bases and J by 2 bases, with 9 bases between the two germline ends. This CDR3 is built from 15 residues. This chain's CDR3 is CASSLGGLNTGQLYF. The CDR3 DNA, read in part, is TGTGCCAGCTCTCTCGGGGGGCTGAACACCGGG.

This clone was counted a few times. Gene names and germline match the mouse. The DNA ends 4 residues before the CDR3 does, and the rest of the CDR3 is filled in from the germline J gene. The rearrangement joins TRBV13-3 to TRBJ2-7; D gene ambiguous. The length of the CDR3 is 15 residues. The V gene lost 0 bases and the J gene lost 0 bases, with 10 bases spanning the gap. Germline CDR1 NNHDY, CDR2 SYVADS. The CDR3 reads CASSDVVVSSYEQYF. Incomplete CDR3 DNA: TGTGCCAGCAGTGATGTAGTGGTTAGCTCCTAT.

Concerning this clone: Gene names are mouse gene names. The CDR3 extends 4 residues past the end of the read, so its final part is completed from the germline J gene. Other DNA variants within this sample encode the same CDR3. The gene calls are TRBV31 and TRBJ2-3; TRBD1 agrees at 7 bases. The CDR3 has 15 residues. Trimming removed 1 base from V and 0 bases from J; junction bases left unmatched: 4. Germline CDR1 GKSSPN, CDR2 SITVG. The chain's CDR3 is CAWSRGTASAETLYF. Incomplete CDR3 DNA: TGTGCCTGGAGTCGAGGGACAGCTAGTGCAGAA.